This T cell receptor beta chain comes out of a study of T cell responses to AZD1222 COVID-19 vaccine. CDR3 length equals 14 residues. Between the trimmed V and J ends, which lost 5 bases and 0 bases, there was a span of 13 bases. Germline V lookup: CDR1 SQVTM, CDR2 ANQGSEA. TCRdb's table, derived via immunoSEQ multiplex PCR, lists solely in-frame clones and lacks some. The sample contains around 130,000 clones, about 90% of which appear only once. The source material was peripheral blood, sampled on day 0 of AZD1222 vaccination. This chain joins TRBV29-1 and TRBJ1-2, with D possibly matching TRBD1 (5 bases). This receptor was taken from an adult in good health. CDR3 region: CSVPIGAANYGYTF. CDR3 DNA sequence: TGCAGCGTTCCCATAGGGGCGGCTAACTATGGCTACACCTTC.